Below are 28 T cell receptor beta chains sequenced from a single sample in a study of cytomegalovirus exposure and HLA in healthy donors. PCR involved 60 Vbeta and 13 Jbeta primers. The assay was immunoSEQ multiplex PCR, and TCRdb's table has in-frame clones only and misses some. The repertoire has approximately 100,000 clones, 65% to 75% of them found once; the top ten carry approximately 11%. Sequenced: PBMCs. Receptors originate from a middle-aged man in good health and CMV-seropositive.

The V and J genes are TRBV30 and TRBJ1-1; D unresolved. From germline, CDR1 is GTSNPN and CDR2 SVGIG (reference sequence). The CDR3 extends over 12 amino acids. V lost 5 bases and J lost 6, with 13 bases in between. The CDR3 loop reads CAWRVSVAEAFF. CDR3 DNA: TGTGCCTGGCGCGTTTCGGTAGCTGAAGCTTTCTTT.

CDR3 amino acids: CASSYGTGNGPQHF. CDR3 sequence (DNA): TGTGCCAGCAGTTACGGGACAGGGAATGGGCCCCAGCATTTT. J is TRBJ1-5 and V is TRBV6-5; 9 positions match TRBD1. CDR1 is MNHEY, CDR2 SVGAGI, per germline. V shed 2 bases, J shed 9 bases, and the junction held 5 bases outside the gene matches. The CDR3 contains 14 residues.

This chain links TRBV15 with TRBJ2-1; maybe TRBD2 (5 bases). The V end was cut by 0 bases, the J end by 7 bases, with 22 bases between. This CDR3 is built from 18 residues. The germline V gene has CDR1 LNHNV and CDR2 YYDKDF (reference sequence). For the CDR3, the DNA is TGTGCCACCAGCAGAGATTACTGGCGGGCTTCGTGGGGTAATGAGCAGTTCTTC. Translated: CATSRDYWRASWGNEQFF. The variable domain in full, with the rest retrieved from reference TRBV15 and TRBJ2-1, is DAMVIQNPRYQVTQFGKPVTLSCSQTLNHNVMYWYQQKSSQAPKLLFHYYDKDFNNEADTPDNFQSRRPNTSFCFLDIRSPGLGDTAMYLCATSRDYWRASWGNEQFFGPGTRLTVL.

This CDR3 reads CASSNRDRGRGTGELFF. DNA of the CDR3: TGTGCCAGCAGCAACCGGGACAGGGGGCGAGGCACCGGGGAGCTGTTTTTT. The chain has TRBV14 and TRBJ2-2; 12 positions agree with TRBD1. Germline assignment: CDR1 SGHDN and CDR2 FVKESK. The CDR3 sequence is 17 residues long. J was trimmed by 4 bases and V by 5 bases; bases with no gene match: 8.

This clone was detected once. The CDR3 coding sequence is TGTGCCTGGAAGAGGGCGGTCTACGAGCAGTACTTC. Amino acids: CAWKRAVYEQYF. This sequence joins TRBV30 and TRBJ2-7; maybe TRBD2 (5 bases). Germline assignment: CDR1 GTSNPN and CDR2 SVGIG (reference sequence). The CDR3 length is 12 residues. Trimming cost V 4 bases and J 3 bases, with 10 bases left between them. The whole variable domain, remainder taken from reference TRBV30 and TRBJ2-7, is SQTIHQWPATLVQPVGSPLSLECTVEGTSNPNLYWYRQAAGRGLQLLFYSVGIGQISSEVPQNLSASRPQDRQFILSSKKLLLSDSGFYLCAWKRAVYEQYFGPGTRLTVT.

The chain has TRBV19 and TRBJ2-1; 9 bases agree with TRBD1. The CDR3 covers 15 residues. The trim removed 7 bases at V and 5 bases at J, leaving 9 bases unmatched. Looked up from germline, CDR1 is LNHDA and CDR2 is SQIVND (reference sequence). Here the CDR3 DNA reads TGTGCCAGTACCCAACCGGGACAGGGAAACAATGAGCAGTTCTTC. Translation gives CASTQPGQGNNEQFF.

The V and J genes are TRBV5-6 and TRBJ2-5; maybe TRBD1 (5 bases). Germline CDR1 reads SGHDT; CDR2 reads YYEEEE. The CDR3 has 15 amino acids. Trimming pared 0 bases from V and 4 bases from J, leaving 13 bases between. The CDR3 bases are TGTGCCAGCAGCTTGGGGCAGGGTGTTGTAGAGACCCAGTACTTC. This sequence encodes CASSLGQGVVETQYF.

V and J are TRBV11-2 and TRBJ1-5; TRBD1 aligns across 9 bases. CDR1 SGHAT and CDR2 FQNNGV come from the germline V gene. V lost 0 bases and J lost 5; bases outside the gene matches: 2. This CDR3 comprises 15 residues. The CDR3 region is CASSLDGTGHQPQHF. The CDR3 DNA is TGTGCCAGCAGCTTAGATGGGACAGGGCATCAGCCCCAGCATTTT.

The chain combines TRBV2 with TRBJ1-2; TRBD1 matches at 9 bases. V lost 4 bases to trimming and J lost 7 bases; unmatched junction nucleotides: 4. Germline V gives CDR1 SNHLY, CDR2 FYNNEI. This CDR3 region has 13 residues. This chain's CDR3 is CASSGDRVAGYTF. The CDR3 nucleotides read TGTGCCAGCAGTGGGGACAGGGTGGCTGGCTACACCTTC.

The V and J genes are TRBV10-3 and TRBJ2-7, with D possibly matching TRBD2 (6 bases). The CDR3 loop spans 16 amino acids. The V end lost 1 base, the J end lost 7 bases, and 20 bases lay between the germline ends. In germline, CDR1 is ENHRY, CDR2 SYGVKD. The CDR3 nucleotides are TGTGCCATCAGTGAGTACCCGCCTAGCGCCTCGGGAGAGCAGTACGTC. This codes for CAISEYPPSASGEQYV.

The chain combines TRBV6-1 with TRBJ1-2, with 10 positions matching TRBD1. V lost 4 bases and J lost 7; bases outside the gene matches: 12. Germline V lookup: CDR1 MNHNS, CDR2 SASEGT. The CDR3 totals 16 residues. The CDR3 region has the DNA TGTGCCAGCAGTGGTTCAGACAGGGGGCTGACAAGTGGCTACACCTTC. Residues: CASSGSDRGLTSGYTF.

The V gene is TRBV5-1, the J gene TRBJ1-1; tentatively, D is TRBD1 (6 bases). This CDR3 has 14 amino acids. The V gene's germline CDR1 is SGHRS and CDR2 YFSETQ. The V end lost 3 bases, the J end lost 3 bases, and 12 bases lay between the germline ends. The CDR3 DNA reads as TGCGCCAGCAGCTCCTACAGGGCCGACACTGAAGCTTTCTTT. It translates to CASSSYRADTEAFF.

J is TRBJ1-5 and V is TRBV30; D gene ambiguous. From germline, CDR1 is GTSNPN and CDR2 SVGIG (reference sequence). The CDR3 contains 15 residues. V was cut by 2 bases and J by 2 bases, with 13 bases left in between. The CDR3: CAWSRSGGGNQPQHF. The DNA for the CDR3 is TGTGCCTGGAGTCGGTCGGGAGGTGGCAATCAGCCCCAGCATTTT.

The J gene is TRBJ2-7, the V gene TRBV27, with 7 bases aligning to TRBD2. Germline V gives CDR1 MNHEY, CDR2 SMNVEV (reference sequence). The CDR3 spans 16 residues. J gave up 5 bases and V 3 bases, and 13 bases lay outside the gene matches. In nucleotides, the CDR3 is TGTGCCAGCAGTTTCCTCAGCGGGGTAAGGATAAACGAGCAGTACTTC. Translated: CASSFLSGVRINEQYF.

This clone was detected only a few times. In DNA form, the CDR3 reads TGTGCCAGCGGAATGGTAGCGGGAGCGGGTACAGATACGCAGTATTTT. Protein product: CASGMVAGAGTDTQYF. The chain employs TRBV28 and TRBJ2-3, with 9 bases identical to TRBD2. J was trimmed by 3 bases and V by 8 bases; bases with no gene match: 12. The CDR3 is made up of 16 amino acids. CDR1 MDHEN and CDR2 SYDVKM come from the germline V gene. The whole variable domain, filled in from reference TRBV28 and TRBJ2-3, reads DVKVTQSSRYLVKRTGEKVFLECVQDMDHENMFWYRQDPGLGLRLIYFSYDVKMKEKGDIPEGYSVSREKKERFSLILESASTNQTSMYLCASGMVAGAGTDTQYFGPGTRLTVL.

The chain recombines TRBV9 with TRBJ2-1, with D possibly being TRBD1 (5 bases). V gave up 0 bases and J gave up 8 bases, with 21 bases separating them. CDR3 size: 17 residues. In germline, CDR1 is SGDLS, CDR2 YYNGEE. DNA for the CDR3: TGTGCCAGCAGCGTAGGGGGTCGGTGGGGCGGCGGCGATGAGCAGTTCTTC. Its protein product is CASSVGGRWGGGDEQFF.

The table lists this clone with a few counts. This sequence joins TRBV2 and TRBJ1-1; 8 bases align to TRBD1. The CDR3 runs 13 residues. Trimming cost V 6 bases and J 6 bases; bases outside gene matches: 6. Germline V gene sequence: CDR1 SNHLY, CDR2 FYNNEI. The CDR3 nucleotides are TGTGCCAGCAGAACAGGGGGGACGGCTGAAGCTTTCTTT. Protein sequence: CASRTGGTAEAFF.

The chain links TRBV6-5 to TRBJ1-2, with a tentative D call TRBD1 (5 bases). V was pared by 7 bases and J by 2 bases, with 14 bases between. The CDR3 covers 14 residues. Germline assignment: CDR1 MNHEY and CDR2 SVGAGI. In DNA, the CDR3 is TGTGCCAGCATTCTGGGACTGATGAACTATGGCTACACCTTC. Encoded protein: CASILGLMNYGYTF.

The chain is built from TRBV10-3 and TRBJ1-1; no clear D gene. There are 11 residues in the CDR3. Germline CDR1 is ENHRY and CDR2 is SYGVKD. The germline V and J ends were trimmed by 2 bases and 6 bases, with 4 bases remaining between them. The CDR3 sequence is CAISEGAEAFF. The CDR3 coding sequence is TGTGCCATCAGTGAGGGAGCTGAAGCTTTCTTT.

The V and J genes are TRBV28 and TRBJ1-1, with D unresolved. Between the trimmed V and J ends, which lost 0 bases and 3 bases, there was a span of 11 bases. The CDR3 sequence is 15 residues long. The germline V gene has CDR1 MDHEN and CDR2 SYDVKM. CDR3 sequence: CASSLWERRDTEAFF. In nucleotides, the CDR3 is TGTGCCAGCAGTTTATGGGAAAGGCGGGACACTGAAGCTTTCTTT.

The V and J genes are TRBV5-1 and TRBJ1-1, with D hard to call. Per the germline V gene, CDR1 is SGHRS and CDR2 is YFSETQ. The CDR3 totals 14 residues. The ends were cut back, 1 base at V and 0 bases at J, with 7 bases in the middle. The CDR3 region is CASSLYQMNTEAFF. CDR3 DNA sequence: TGCGCCAGCAGCTTGTACCAGATGAACACTGAAGCTTTCTTT.

This clone was recorded a few times. The rearrangement uses TRBV30 and TRBJ2-4; 15 bases align to TRBD2. The CDR3 consists of 15 residues. Trimming removed 2 bases from V and 7 bases from J; junction bases left unmatched: 3. In germline, CDR1 is GTSNPN, CDR2 SVGIG (reference sequence). The CDR3 DNA reads TGTGCCTGGAGTCCTGGACTAGCGGGAGGGAACATTCAGTACTTC. This codes for CAWSPGLAGGNIQYF.

The V gene is TRBV9, the J gene TRBJ2-7; 10 nucleotides match TRBD1. CDR3 length: 16 residues. Germline V gene data show CDR1 as SGDLS and CDR2 as YYNGEE. J gave up 2 bases and V 3 bases, and 8 bases lay outside the gene matches. The CDR3 loop is CASSGGRDRGPYEQYF. In DNA form, the CDR3 reads TGTGCCAGCAGCGGAGGCCGGGACAGGGGCCCCTACGAGCAGTACTTC.

The chain has TRBV9 and TRBJ1-5; D perhaps matches TRBD1 (6 bases). Germline V CDR1 and CDR2: SGDLS, YYNGEE. Trimming removed 0 bases from V and 5 bases from J, with 15 bases in between. This CDR3 comprises 16 residues. DNA of the CDR3: TGTGCCAGCAGCGTAGTCGGCAGGGGTATGGATCAGCCCCAGCATTTT. Amino acids: CASSVVGRGMDQPQHF.

This clone was seen many times. The chain employs TRBV5-5 and TRBJ1-3; D perhaps matches TRBD1 (5 bases). This CDR3 is built from 16 residues. V dropped 1 base and J dropped 0 bases, with 11 bases sitting between them. Germline V gives CDR1 SGHKS, CDR2 YYEKEE (reference sequence). CDR3 bases: TGTGCCAGCAGCTTGAGACAGACTCCCTCTGGAAACACCATATATTTT. This gives the protein CASSLRQTPSGNTIYF.

The table lists this clone with a few counts. The CDR3 sequence is CASSANLAGGYLEQFF. The CDR3 DNA reads as TGTGCCAGCAGCGCTAATCTAGCGGGAGGTTACCTCGAGCAGTTCTTC. J is TRBJ2-1 and V is TRBV25-1; 11 bases fit TRBD2. V trimming: 6 bases; J trimming: 10 bases; junction bases outside the gene matches: 14. Per the germline V gene, CDR1 is MGHDK and CDR2 is SYGVNS. The CDR3 has 16 residues.

The chain employs TRBV7-7 and TRBJ2-3; a possible D gene is TRBD1 (5 bases). Germline values: CDR1 SSHAT, CDR2 FNYEAQ (reference sequence). This CDR3 has 15 residues. V lost 6 bases and J lost 3, with 16 bases in between. CDR3 DNA sequence: TGTGCCAGCAGTAATCAGGGATTTGGGACAGATACGCAGTATTTT. Translation: CASSNQGFGTDTQYF. The whole variable domain, filled in from reference TRBV7-7 and TRBJ2-3, reads GAGVSQSPRYKVTKRGQDVTLRCDPISSHATLYWYQQALGQGPEFLTYFNYEAQPDKSGLPSDRFSAERPEGSISTLTIQRTEQRDSAMYRCASSNQGFGTDTQYFGPGTRLTVL.

The chain is built from TRBV27 and TRBJ2-7, with 11 bases aligning to TRBD1. In germline, CDR1 is MNHEY, CDR2 SMNVEV (reference sequence). J lost 5 bases, V lost 0 bases, and 3 bases had no gene match. There are 15 residues in the CDR3. This chain's CDR3 is CASSLSWTGGDEQYF. CDR3 DNA sequence: TGTGCCAGCAGTTTATCATGGACAGGGGGCGACGAGCAGTACTTC.